The rows below give T cell receptor beta chains drawn from one sample of a study of shared clonotypes between healthy human individuals. Clones were read by immunoSEQ multiplex PCR, and TCRdb kept only the in-frame ones, dropping some. Here the sample spans more than 2 million clones, around 95% being singletons. Sample: naive CD4+ T cells sorted from blood. These receptors were taken from a man younger than 30 in good health. Both conserved end residues are trimmed from each CDR3. Clone sizes are given selectively: once, few, many, or a class where the clone is expanded.

J	V	size	CDR3
TRBJ2-5	TRBV25-1	NA	ASSAGGGETQY
TRBJ2-1	TRBV30	NA	AWSNWRGYNEQF
TRBJ2-7	TRBV6-1	NA	ASRAGTGFYEQY
TRBJ2-1	TRBV10-1	NA	ASSSRASNEQF
TRBJ2-5	TRBV27	NA	ASRAPSPGAQY
TRBJ2-7	TRBV19	NA	ASSHPGQGTGEQY
TRBJ2-7	TRBV18	NA	ASSPRVRGEYEQY
TRBJ2-7	TRBV28	once	ASSPPEGAKYEQY
TRBJ2-1	TRBV5-6	NA	ASSFLGNEQF
TRBJ2-5	TRBV27	NA	ASSLWGYQETQY
TRBJ1-4	TRBV2	NA	ATQTGLDGKLF
TRBJ2-2	TRBV11-2	NA	ASSGQVLNTGELF
TRBJ1-5	TRBV2	NA	ASSRQTYQPQH
TRBJ2-2	TRBV30	once	AWLAGGPTGELF
TRBJ2-2	TRBV4-3	once	ASSQKEDRSLRELF
TRBJ2-3	TRBV19	NA	ASSMKSGRASVYGDTQY
TRBJ1-2	TRBV5-4	NA	ASSSGTGGRLVYGYT
TRBJ2-3	TRBV2	NA	ASSLTSGSSDTQY
TRBJ2-7	TRBV5-4	NA	ASSPGTEIYEQY
TRBJ1-2	TRBV6-1	once	ASSEPDSVPIRYT
TRBJ1-5	TRBV19	NA	ASMGVDVSNQPQH
TRBJ1-5	TRBV4-2	once	ASSHGDRDGQPQH
TRBJ2-1	TRBV7-6	NA	ASSPGTGGSYNEQF
TRBJ2-3	TRBV5-1	NA	ASSRTGLATSTDTQY
TRBJ1-5	TRBV25-1	NA	ASSAREFNQPQH
TRBJ2-2	TRBV10-3	NA	AISPTSGKGTGELF
TRBJ2-3	TRBV2	NA	ASSEGGAGTDTQY
TRBJ1-1	TRBV28	NA	ASSLHGQAAEAF
TRBJ2-3	TRBV5-6	NA	ASSLTRGLNTQY
TRBJ1-2	TRBV6-1	NA	ASDTGFAYGYT
TRBJ2-1	TRBV7-6	NA	ASSATTGGSHNEQF
TRBJ2-5	TRBV7-3	NA	ASSLSKEYQETQY
TRBJ1-3	TRBV10-3	once	AISEHEGNTIY
TRBJ2-7	TRBV5-1	NA	ASSSGRSYEQY
TRBJ2-4	TRBV19	once	ASVGLGDIQY
TRBJ2-3	TRBV11-3	NA	ASSLEGREEDTQY
TRBJ2-5	TRBV7-2	NA	ASSLRLAGSGWQETQY
TRBJ2-2	TRBV6-6	NA	ASSYGQSHTGELF
TRBJ2-7	TRBV30	NA	AWSSGSNYEQY
TRBJ2-7	TRBV19	once	ASSTHRQGEQY
TRBJ2-7	TRBV7-2	NA	ASSFGGQRYEQY
TRBJ1-3	TRBV7-8	NA	ASSQRDIPGNTIY
TRBJ2-4	TRBV30	NA	AWSVPPLVIQY